This entry concerns a single T cell receptor (beta chain). The CDR3 contains 14 residues. Per germline, CDR1 SGHRS and CDR2 YFSETQ. V was cut by 3 bases and J by 4 bases, with 14 bases left in between. In the authors' methods: Nucleated cell counts were estimated from reference gene primer amplification. Repertoires were generated with immunoSEQ multiplex PCR, while TCRdb's copy carries only in-frame clones and drops some. V, J and clone size were drawn from that table, and D and trimming were deduced from the DNA. The data contain roughly 150,000 clones, roughly 85% of them singletons. The data were taken from a study of blood T cell repertoires in COVID-19. On the study more broadly: From T cells, B-cell-depleted T cells, or PBMCs came the material, which was cDNA or gDNA.

The sequenced sample was peripheral blood. V gene TRBV5-1 combines with J gene TRBJ2-7; the D gene is possibly TRBD2 (6 bases). The source of this sequence is a woman older than 75 with active or convalescent COVID-19. CDR3 amino acids: CASSSGEFLYEQYF. CDR3 DNA: TGCGCCAGCAGCTCGGGAGAATTCTTATACGAGCAGTACTTC.